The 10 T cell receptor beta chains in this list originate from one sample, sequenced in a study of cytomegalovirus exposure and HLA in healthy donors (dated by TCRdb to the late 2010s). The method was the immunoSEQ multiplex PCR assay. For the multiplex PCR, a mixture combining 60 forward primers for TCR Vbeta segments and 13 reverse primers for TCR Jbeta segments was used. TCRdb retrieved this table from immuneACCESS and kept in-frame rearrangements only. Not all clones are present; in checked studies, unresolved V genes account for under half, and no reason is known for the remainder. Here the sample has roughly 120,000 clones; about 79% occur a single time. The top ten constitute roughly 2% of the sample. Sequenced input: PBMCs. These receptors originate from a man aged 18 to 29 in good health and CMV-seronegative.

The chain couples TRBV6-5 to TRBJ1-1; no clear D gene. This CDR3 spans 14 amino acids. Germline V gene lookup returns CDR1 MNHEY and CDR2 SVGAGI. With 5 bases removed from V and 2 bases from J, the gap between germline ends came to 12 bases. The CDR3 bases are TGTGCCAGCAGTGAAAGGACTTCCAACACTGAAGCTTTCTTT. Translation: CASSERTSNTEAFF.

CDR3 residues: CASSLRGNMGANYGYTF. The CDR3 region has the DNA TGTGCCAGCAGCTTAAGGGGGAACATGGGGGCTAACTATGGCTACACCTTC. V is TRBV7-2 and J is TRBJ1-2; possible D gene TRBD1, 6 bases. Germline loops: CDR1 SGHTA, CDR2 FQGNSA. The CDR3 is 17 amino acids. V was pared by 2 bases and J by 0 bases, with 16 bases between.

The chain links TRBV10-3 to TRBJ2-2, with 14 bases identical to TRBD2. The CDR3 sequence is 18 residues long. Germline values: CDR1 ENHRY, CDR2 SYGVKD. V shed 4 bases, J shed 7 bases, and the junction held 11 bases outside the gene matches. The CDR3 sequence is CAISATQTSGRASGELFF. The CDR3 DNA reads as TGTGCCATCAGTGCGACACAGACTAGCGGGAGGGCGAGCGGGGAGCTGTTTTTT.

Here the CDR3 DNA reads TGTGCCAGCAGTTACTCCGGGTGGGAGTCTTTCTTT. Protein product: CASSYSGWESFF. This chain uses TRBV6-5 with TRBJ1-1; D unresolved. The CDR3 runs 12 residues. Trimming removed 0 bases from V and 12 bases from J, with 11 bases in between. Looked up from germline, CDR1 is MNHEY and CDR2 is SVGAGI.

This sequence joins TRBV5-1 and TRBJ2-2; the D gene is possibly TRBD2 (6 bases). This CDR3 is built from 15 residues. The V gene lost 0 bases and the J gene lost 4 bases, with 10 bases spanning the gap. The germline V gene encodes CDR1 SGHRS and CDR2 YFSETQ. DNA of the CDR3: TGCGCCAGCAGCTTGGAGCGGGTTCGCACCGGGGAGCTGTTTTTT. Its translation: CASSLERVRTGELFF.

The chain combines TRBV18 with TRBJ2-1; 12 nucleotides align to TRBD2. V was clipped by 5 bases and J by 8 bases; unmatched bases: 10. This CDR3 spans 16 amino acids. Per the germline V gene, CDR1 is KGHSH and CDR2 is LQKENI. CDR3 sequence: CASSTRSSGRVDEQFF. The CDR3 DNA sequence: TGTGCCAGCTCAACACGATCTAGCGGGAGGGTCGATGAGCAGTTCTTC.

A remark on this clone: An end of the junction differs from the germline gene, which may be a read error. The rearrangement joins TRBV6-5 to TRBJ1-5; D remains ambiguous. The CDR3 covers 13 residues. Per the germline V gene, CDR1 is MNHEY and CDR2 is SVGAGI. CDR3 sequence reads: CASSYSNNQKDTF. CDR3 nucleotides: TGTGCCAGCAGTTACTCAAACAACCAAAAAGACACCTTT.

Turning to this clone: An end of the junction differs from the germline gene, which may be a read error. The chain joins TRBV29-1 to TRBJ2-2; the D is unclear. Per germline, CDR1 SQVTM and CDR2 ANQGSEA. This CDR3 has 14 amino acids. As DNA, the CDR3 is TGCGGCGTTGAGTGGCCAGTCAACACCGGGGAGCTGTTTTTT. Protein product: CGVEWPVNTGELFF.

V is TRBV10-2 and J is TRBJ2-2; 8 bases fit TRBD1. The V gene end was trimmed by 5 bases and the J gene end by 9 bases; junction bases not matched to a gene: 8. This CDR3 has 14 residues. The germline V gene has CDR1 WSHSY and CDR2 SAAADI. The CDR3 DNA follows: TGCGCCAGCAGTTTTGGACAGGGTGTTCGGGAGCTGTTTTTT. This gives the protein CASSFGQGVRELFF.

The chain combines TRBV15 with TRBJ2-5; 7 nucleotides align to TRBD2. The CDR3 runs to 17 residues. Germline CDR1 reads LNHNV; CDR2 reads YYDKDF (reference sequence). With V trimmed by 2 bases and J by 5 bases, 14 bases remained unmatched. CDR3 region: CATSRTQGKGGVETQYF. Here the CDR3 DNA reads TGTGCCACCAGCAGAACCCAAGGAAAGGGAGGGGTGGAGACCCAGTACTTC.